A selection of T cell receptor beta chains follows, all from one sample in a study of T-cell reconstitution after alpha-beta-depleted transplantation in children. TCRdb processed the PCR reads anew with MiXCR; each CDR3 protein has one entry. Of hundreds of thousands of distinct CDR3 sequences in the sample, approximately 17% were seen once. The specimen comprised PBMCs from the stem cell graft donor, sampled from the stem cell graft. The receptors stem from a human donor who donated a stem cell graft to a child with acute myeloid leukemia. The CDR3 runs from the conserved cysteine through the conserved F or W. Each record gives: CDR3 protein, CDR3 DNA, D gene, J gene, V gene, clone size. A D gene is named only where the DNA matches it firmly. The size of a clone is reported for some rows only, either as once, few or many, or as a class for expanded clones.

CASRGQGGTEAFF,TGTGCCAGCAGGGGACAGGGGGGCACTGAAGCTTTCTTT,TRBD1,TRBJ1-1,TRBV6-1,-
CSVAGPGANVLTF,TGCAGCGTTGCGGGGCCTGGGGCCAACGTCCTGACTTTC,-,TRBJ2-6,TRBV29-1,many
CASSYARGGEDTQYF,TGTGCCAGCAGTTATGCGAGGGGGGGCGAAGATACGCAGTATTTT,-,TRBJ2-3,TRBV6-2/TRBV6-3,few
CASRKTGRNEKLFF,TGTGCCAGCAGGAAGACAGGACGCAATGAAAAACTGTTTTTT,-,TRBJ1-4,TRBV6-1,many
CSVAVEDYGYTF,TGCAGCGTTGCCGTAGAGGACTATGGCTACACCTTC,-,TRBJ1-2,TRBV29-1,many
CATKTSGGPTDTQYF,TGCGCCACCAAGACTAGCGGGGGGCCCACAGATACGCAGTATTTT,TRBD2,TRBJ2-3,TRBV5-1,-
CSARSRTQGRAREAFF,TGCAGTGCTAGATCCCGAACCCAGGGTCGAGCCCGTGAAGCTTTCTTT,-,TRBJ1-1,TRBV20-1,many
CASSLYLAGGYNEQFF,TGTGCCAGCAGTTTATACTTAGCGGGGGGGTACAATGAGCAGTTCTTC,TRBD2,TRBJ2-1,TRBV28,many
CASSRQGWENEQFF,TGTGCCAGCAGTCGACAGGGTTGGGAAAATGAGCAGTTCTTC,TRBD1,TRBJ2-1,TRBV28,few
CASSPRTGGRNEQFF,TGTGCCAGCAGCCCACGGACAGGGGGCAGGAATGAGCAGTTCTTC,TRBD1,TRBJ2-1,TRBV11-2,-
CAISEPTQPQHF,TGTGCCATCAGTGAGCCGACACAGCCCCAGCATTTT,-,TRBJ1-5,TRBV10-3,few
CASSATTGGASNEKLFF,TGTGCCAGCAGCGCAACGACAGGGGGCGCGTCTAATGAAAAACTGTTTTTT,TRBD1,TRBJ1-4,TRBV9,few
CAIRQGSYNEQFF,TGTGCCATCCGACAGGGGTCCTACAATGAGCAGTTCTTC,TRBD1,TRBJ2-1,TRBV10-3,-
CAISETSLNTEAFF,TGTGCCATCAGTGAGACCTCGCTGAACACTGAAGCTTTCTTT,-,TRBJ1-1,TRBV10-3,many
CSVVRVRGDTIYF,TGCAGCGTTGTAAGGGTCCGCGGGGACACCATATATTTT,-,TRBJ1-3,TRBV29-1,few
CSARGGSGNTIYF,TGCAGTGCTAGAGGGGGATCTGGAAACACCATATATTTT,-,TRBJ1-3,TRBV20-1,many
CASSLAGGLGQPQHF,TGTGCCAGCAGCTTAGCTGGGGGGTTGGGTCAGCCCCAGCATTTT,-,TRBJ1-5,TRBV7-2,-